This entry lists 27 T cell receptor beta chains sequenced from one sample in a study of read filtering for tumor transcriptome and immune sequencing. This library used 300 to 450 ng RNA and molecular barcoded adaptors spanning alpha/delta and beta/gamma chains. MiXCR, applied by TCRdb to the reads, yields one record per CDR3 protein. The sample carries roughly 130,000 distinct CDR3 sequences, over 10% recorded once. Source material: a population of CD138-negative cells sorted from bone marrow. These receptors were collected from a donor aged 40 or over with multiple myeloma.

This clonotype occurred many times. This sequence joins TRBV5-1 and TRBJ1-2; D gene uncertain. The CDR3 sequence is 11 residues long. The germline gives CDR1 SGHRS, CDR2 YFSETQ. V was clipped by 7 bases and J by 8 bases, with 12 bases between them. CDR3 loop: CASSGRSGYTF. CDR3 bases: TGCGCCAGCTCGGGGAGATCCGGCTACACCTTC.

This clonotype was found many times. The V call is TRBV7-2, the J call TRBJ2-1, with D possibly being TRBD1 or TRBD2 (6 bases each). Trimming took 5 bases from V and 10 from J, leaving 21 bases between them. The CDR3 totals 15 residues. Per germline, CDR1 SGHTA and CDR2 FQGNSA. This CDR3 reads CASSPKGGAAREQFF. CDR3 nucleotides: TGTGCCAGCAGCCCAAAGGGGGGCGCGGCGAGAGAGCAGTTCTTC.

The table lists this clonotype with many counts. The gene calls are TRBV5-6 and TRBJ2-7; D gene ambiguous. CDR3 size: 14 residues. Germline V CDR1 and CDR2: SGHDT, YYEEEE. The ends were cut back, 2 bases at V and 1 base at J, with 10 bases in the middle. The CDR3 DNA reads TGTGCCAGCAGCTTCAGCAGGCCGTCCTACGAGCAGTACTTC. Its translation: CASSFSRPSYEQYF.

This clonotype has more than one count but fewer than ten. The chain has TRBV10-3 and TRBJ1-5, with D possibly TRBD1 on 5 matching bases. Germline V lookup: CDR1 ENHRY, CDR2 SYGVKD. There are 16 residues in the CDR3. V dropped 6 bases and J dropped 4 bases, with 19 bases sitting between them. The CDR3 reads CAISPTSQGENQPQHF. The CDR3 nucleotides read TGTGCCATCAGCCCGACTTCTCAAGGGGAGAATCAGCCCCAGCATTTT.

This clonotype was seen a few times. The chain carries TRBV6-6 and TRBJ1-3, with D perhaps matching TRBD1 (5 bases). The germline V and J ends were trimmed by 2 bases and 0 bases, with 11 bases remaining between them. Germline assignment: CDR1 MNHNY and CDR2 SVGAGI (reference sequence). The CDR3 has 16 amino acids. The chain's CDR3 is CASSYRDWYSGNTIYF. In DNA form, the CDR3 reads TGTGCCAGCAGTTACCGGGACTGGTACTCTGGAAACACCATATATTTT.

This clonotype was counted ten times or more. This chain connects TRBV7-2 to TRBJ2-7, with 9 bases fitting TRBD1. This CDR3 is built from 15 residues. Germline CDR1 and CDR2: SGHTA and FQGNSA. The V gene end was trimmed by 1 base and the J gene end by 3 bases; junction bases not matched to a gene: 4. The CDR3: CASSLDGTGSYEQYF. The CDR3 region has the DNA TGTGCCAGCAGCTTAGATGGGACAGGGAGCTACGAGCAGTACTTC.

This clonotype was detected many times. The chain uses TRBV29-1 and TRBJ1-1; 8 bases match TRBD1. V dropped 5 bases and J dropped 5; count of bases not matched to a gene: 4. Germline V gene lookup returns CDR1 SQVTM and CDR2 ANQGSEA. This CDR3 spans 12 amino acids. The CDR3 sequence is CSVSRGRTEAFF. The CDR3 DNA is TGCAGCGTTTCCAGGGGGCGGACTGAAGCTTTCTTT.

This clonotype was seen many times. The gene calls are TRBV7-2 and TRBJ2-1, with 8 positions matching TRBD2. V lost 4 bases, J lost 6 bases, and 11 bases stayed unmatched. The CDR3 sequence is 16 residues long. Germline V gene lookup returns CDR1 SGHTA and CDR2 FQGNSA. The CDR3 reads CASSWASGRGSNEQFF. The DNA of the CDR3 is TGTGCCAGCAGCTGGGCGAGCGGGAGAGGGAGCAATGAGCAGTTCTTC.

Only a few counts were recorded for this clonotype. The CDR3 DNA sequence: TGTGCCAGCAGCTTGCCAGGGAAGGTGGAGACCCAGTACTTC. This codes for CASSLPGKVETQYF. The chain uses TRBV5-4 and TRBJ2-5; a possible D gene is TRBD1 (5 bases). Germline loops: CDR1 SGHNT, CDR2 YYREEE (reference sequence). This CDR3 has 14 residues. Trimming left V 1 base short and J 5 bases short, with 12 bases between.

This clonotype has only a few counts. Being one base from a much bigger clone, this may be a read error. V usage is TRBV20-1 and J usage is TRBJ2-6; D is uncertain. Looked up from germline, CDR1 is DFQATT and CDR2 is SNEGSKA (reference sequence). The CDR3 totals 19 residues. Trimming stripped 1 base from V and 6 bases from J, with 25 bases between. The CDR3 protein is CSARAPYRPNSPEANVLTF. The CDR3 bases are TGCAGTGCTAGAGCCCCCTACCGGCCTAATTCCCCTGAGGCCAACGTCCTGACTTTC.

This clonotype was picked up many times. CDR3 bases: TGCGCCAGCAGGGGGAGATCCGGGGAGCTGTTTTTT. Translation: CASRGRSGELFF. The chain links TRBV10-2 to TRBJ2-2, with D perhaps TRBD2 (5 bases). Per germline, CDR1 WSHSY and CDR2 SAAADI. The ends were cut back, 6 bases at V and 6 bases at J, with 8 bases in the middle. CDR3 length: 12 residues.

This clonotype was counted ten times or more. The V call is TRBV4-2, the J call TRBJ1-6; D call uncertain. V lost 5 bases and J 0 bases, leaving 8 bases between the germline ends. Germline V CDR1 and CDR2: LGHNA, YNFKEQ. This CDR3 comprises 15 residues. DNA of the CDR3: TGTGCCAGCAGCGAAACTAGCTCCTATAATTCACCCCTCCACTTT. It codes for CASSETSSYNSPLHF.

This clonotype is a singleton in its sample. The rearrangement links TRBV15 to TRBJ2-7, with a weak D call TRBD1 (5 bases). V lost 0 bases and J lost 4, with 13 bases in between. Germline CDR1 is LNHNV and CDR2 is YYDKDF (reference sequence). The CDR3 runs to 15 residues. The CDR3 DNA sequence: TGTGCCACCAGCAGAGACAGGGCCAATGGGTACGAGCAGTACTTC. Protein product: CATSRDRANGYEQYF.

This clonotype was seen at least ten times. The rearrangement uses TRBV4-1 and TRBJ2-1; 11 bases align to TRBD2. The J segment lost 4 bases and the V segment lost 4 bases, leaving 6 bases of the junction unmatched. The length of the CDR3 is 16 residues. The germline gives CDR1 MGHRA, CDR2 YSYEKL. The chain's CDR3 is CASSLYGTSGYNEQFF. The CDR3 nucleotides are TGCGCCAGCAGCCTTTACGGGACTAGCGGTTACAATGAGCAGTTCTTC.

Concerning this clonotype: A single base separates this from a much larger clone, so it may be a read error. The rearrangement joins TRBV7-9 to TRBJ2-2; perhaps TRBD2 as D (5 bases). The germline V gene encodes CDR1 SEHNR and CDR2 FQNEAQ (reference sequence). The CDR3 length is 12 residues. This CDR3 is CASSFEVGELVF. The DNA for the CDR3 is TGTGCCAGCAGCTTCGAGGTCGGGGAGCTGGTTTTT.

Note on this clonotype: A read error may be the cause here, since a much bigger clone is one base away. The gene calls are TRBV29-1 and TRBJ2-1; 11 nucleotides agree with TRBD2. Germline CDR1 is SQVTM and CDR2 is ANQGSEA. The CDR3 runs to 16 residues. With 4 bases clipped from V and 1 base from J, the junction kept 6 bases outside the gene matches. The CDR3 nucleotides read TGCAGCGTTGGTCTTAGCGGGGGGGCTTCCTACAATGAGCAGTTCTTC. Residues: CSVGLSGGASYNEQFF.

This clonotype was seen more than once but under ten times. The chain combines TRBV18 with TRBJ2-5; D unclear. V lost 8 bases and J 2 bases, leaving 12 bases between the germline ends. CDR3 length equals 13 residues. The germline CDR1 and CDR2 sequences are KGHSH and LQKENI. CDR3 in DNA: TGTGCCAGCCCACTTCTCGGACAAGAGACCCAGTACTTC. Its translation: CASPLLGQETQYF.

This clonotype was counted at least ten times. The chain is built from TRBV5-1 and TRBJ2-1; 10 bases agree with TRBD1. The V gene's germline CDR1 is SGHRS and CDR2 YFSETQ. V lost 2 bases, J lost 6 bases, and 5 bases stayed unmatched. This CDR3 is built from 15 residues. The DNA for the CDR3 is TGCGCCAGCAGCTTCGACAGGGGGCTCGGCAATGAGCAGTTCTTC. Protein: CASSFDRGLGNEQFF.

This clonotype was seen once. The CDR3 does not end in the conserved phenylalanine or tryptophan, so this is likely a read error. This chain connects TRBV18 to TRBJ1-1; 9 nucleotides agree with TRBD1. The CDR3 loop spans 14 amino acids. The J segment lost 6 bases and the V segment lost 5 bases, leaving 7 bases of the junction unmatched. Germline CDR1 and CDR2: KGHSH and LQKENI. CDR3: CASSKTGGNAEAFL. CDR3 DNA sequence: TGTGCCAGCTCAAAGACAGGGGGTAACGCTGAAGCTTTCCTT.

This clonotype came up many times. The CDR3 nucleotides read TGTGCCAGCAGCCGAGACAGGGCGCGCACAGATACGCAGTATTTT. This translates into CASSRDRARTDTQYF. J is TRBJ2-3 and V is TRBV6-2 or TRBV6-3; 7 positions match TRBD1. The germline CDR1 and CDR2 sequences are MNHEY and SVGEGT. CDR3 size: 15 residues. V was pared by 6 bases and J by 1 base, with 7 bases of the junction left unmatched.

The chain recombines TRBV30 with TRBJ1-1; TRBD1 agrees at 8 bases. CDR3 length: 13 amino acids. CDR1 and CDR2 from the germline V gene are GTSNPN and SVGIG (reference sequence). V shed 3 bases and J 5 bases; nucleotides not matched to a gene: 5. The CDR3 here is CAWRPTGDTEAFF. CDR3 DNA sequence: TGTGCCTGGAGGCCGACAGGGGATACTGAAGCTTTCTTT.

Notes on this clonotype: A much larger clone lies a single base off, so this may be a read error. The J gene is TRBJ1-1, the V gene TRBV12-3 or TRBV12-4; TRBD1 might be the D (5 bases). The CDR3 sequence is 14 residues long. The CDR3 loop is CASSPLDIRTEVLF. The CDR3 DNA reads TGTGCCAGCAGTCCGCTGGACATCAGGACTGAAGTTCTCTTT.

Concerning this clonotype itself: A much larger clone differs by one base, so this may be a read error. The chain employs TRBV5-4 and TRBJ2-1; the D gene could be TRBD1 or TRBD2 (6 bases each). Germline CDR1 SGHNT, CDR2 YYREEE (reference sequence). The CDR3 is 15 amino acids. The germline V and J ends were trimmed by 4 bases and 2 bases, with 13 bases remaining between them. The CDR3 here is CASSQGGSAYNEQFF. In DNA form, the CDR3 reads TGTGCCAGCAGCCAAGGGGGGAGCGCCTACAATGAGCAGTTCTTC.

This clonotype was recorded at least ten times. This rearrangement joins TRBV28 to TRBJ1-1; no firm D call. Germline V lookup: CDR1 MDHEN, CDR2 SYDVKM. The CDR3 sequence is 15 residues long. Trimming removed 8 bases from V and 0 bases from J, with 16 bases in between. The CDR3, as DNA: TGTGCCAGCCCCTCGACCGGAGGGATGAACACTGAAGCTTTCTTT. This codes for CASPSTGGMNTEAFF.

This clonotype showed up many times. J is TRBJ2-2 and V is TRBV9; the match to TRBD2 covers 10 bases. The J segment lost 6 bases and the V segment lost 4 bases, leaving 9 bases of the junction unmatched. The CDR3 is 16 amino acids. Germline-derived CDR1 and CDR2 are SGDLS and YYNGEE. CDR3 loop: CASSTNSGGLSGELFF. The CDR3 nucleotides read TGTGCCAGCAGCACCAATAGCGGGGGGTTGTCCGGGGAGCTGTTTTTT.

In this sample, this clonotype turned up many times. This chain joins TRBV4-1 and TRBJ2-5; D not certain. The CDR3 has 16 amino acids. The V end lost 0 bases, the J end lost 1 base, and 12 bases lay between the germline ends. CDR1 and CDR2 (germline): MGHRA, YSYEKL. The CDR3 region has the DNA TGCGCCAGCAGCCAAGATCTTACAACCACCCAAGAGACCCAGTACTTC. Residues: CASSQDLTTTQETQYF.

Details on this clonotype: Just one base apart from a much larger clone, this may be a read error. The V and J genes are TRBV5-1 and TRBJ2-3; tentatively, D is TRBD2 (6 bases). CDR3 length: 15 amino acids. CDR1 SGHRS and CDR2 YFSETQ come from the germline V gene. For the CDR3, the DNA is TGCGCCCGCAGACCCGGACTACCCCCCACAGATACGCAGTATTTT. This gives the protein CARRPGLPPTDTQYF.